A selection of T cell receptor beta chains follows, all from one sample in a study of T cell responses to AZD1222 COVID-19 vaccine. Profiled with immunoSEQ multiplex PCR; TCRdb holds only in-frame clones, not every one. The repertoire holds fewer than 250,000 clones, 85% to 95% seen once, with 1% to 1.5% in the top ten. Specimen: peripheral blood, collected on day 0 of AZD1222 vaccination. The receptor source for this set is an adult in good health. Each CDR3 is given with its conserved first and last residue. D genes are given only for firm matches. Size is omitted from some rows. Given values are once, few, many or a class for expanded clones.

v_call: TRBV5-4
d_call: TRBD1
j_call: TRBJ2-5
clone_size: once
cdr3_nt: TGTGCCAGCAGCCCAACCGGGACAGGGGAAGAGACCCAGTACTTC
cdr3_aa: CASSPTGTGEETQYF

v_call: TRBV4-1
d_call: TRBD2
j_call: TRBJ2-7
clone_size: -
cdr3_nt: TGCGCCAGCAGCGCTGGGGGGGTGCAGTACTTC
cdr3_aa: CASSAGGVQYF

v_call: TRBV11-2
d_call: TRBD1
j_call: TRBJ2-5
clone_size: -
cdr3_nt: TGTGCCAGCAGCTTGCCGGACAGGGGGGTGGGAGAGACCCAGTACTTC
cdr3_aa: CASSLPDRGVGETQYF

v_call: TRBV7-2
d_call: TRBD1
j_call: TRBJ1-2
clone_size: -
cdr3_nt: TGTGCCAGCAGCCCTGCCGGCGGGGACAGCCAACACTATGGCTACACCTTC
cdr3_aa: CASSPAGGDSQHYGYTF

v_call: TRBV6-2/TRBV6-3
d_call: TRBD1
j_call: TRBJ1-2
clone_size: -
cdr3_nt: TGTGCCAGCAGTTACCCCTCGACAGGGGACGGCTACACCTTC
cdr3_aa: CASSYPSTGDGYTF

v_call: TRBV19
d_call: -
j_call: TRBJ1-4
clone_size: -
cdr3_nt: TGTGCCAGTAGTATCGCCCCCCCGCCGGCCATTCGGAGTGAAAAACTGTTTTTT
cdr3_aa: CASSIAPPPAIRSEKLFF

v_call: TRBV4-3
d_call: -
j_call: TRBJ2-7
clone_size: once
cdr3_nt: TGCGCCAGCAGCCAAGATCCGGACTCGACGCAGTACTTC
cdr3_aa: CASSQDPDSTQYF

v_call: TRBV7-9
d_call: -
j_call: TRBJ1-2
clone_size: -
cdr3_nt: TGTGCCAGCAGCTTAGAGGGACAAAGTATAGTCTACACCTTC
cdr3_aa: CASSLEGQSIVYTF

v_call: TRBV7-9
d_call: -
j_call: TRBJ2-2
clone_size: -
cdr3_nt: TGTGCCAGCAGCTTGATAGGGTTGACCGGGGAGCTGTTTTTT
cdr3_aa: CASSLIGLTGELFF

v_call: TRBV2
d_call: -
j_call: TRBJ2-7
clone_size: few
cdr3_nt: TGTGCCAGCAGTGTAGACAGTTCTGGTGAGCAGTACTTC
cdr3_aa: CASSVDSSGEQYF

v_call: TRBV30
d_call: -
j_call: TRBJ1-2
clone_size: -
cdr3_nt: TGTGCCTGGAGTGGAGGATATGGCTACACCTTC
cdr3_aa: CAWSGGYGYTF

v_call: TRBV11-2
d_call: TRBD1
j_call: TRBJ1-1
clone_size: -
cdr3_nt: TGTGCCAGCAGCTCAGCTATTTATAGGACAGGGGGCGGTAGCGCTTTCTTT
cdr3_aa: CASSSAIYRTGGGSAFF

v_call: TRBV18
d_call: -
j_call: TRBJ1-1
clone_size: -
cdr3_nt: TGTGCCAGCTCACCACCGTCGGGCCAGCGGACTGAAGCTTTCTTT
cdr3_aa: CASSPPSGQRTEAFF

v_call: TRBV19
d_call: -
j_call: TRBJ1-1
clone_size: -
cdr3_nt: TGTGCCAGTAGTATAAGGGCCCCACCGGGCACTGAAGCTTTCTTT
cdr3_aa: CASSIRAPPGTEAFF